These 25 T cell receptor beta chains originate from one sample sequenced in a study of metastatic and nonmetastatic thyroid tumors. Not a single patient had been given any form of treatment at any point before undergoing thyroid surgery. From the PCR reads, TCRdb re-called clones with MiXCR. The sample comprises about 27,000 clones, roughly 26% of which are singletons, and 6% rests with the top ten. The sample was blood. These TCRs come from a female donor with papillary thyroid cancer or a benign thyroid nodule (not recorded which). Some clones in this sample may be carry-over from other donors' samples.

This clone was detected ten times or more. The chain uses TRBV20-1 and TRBJ1-2; 8 nucleotides agree with TRBD1. Germline trimming cut 4 bases from V and 5 bases from J; bases unmatched to any gene: 12. The CDR3 is 15 residues long. The germline V gene has CDR1 DFQATT and CDR2 SNEGSKA (reference sequence). The CDR3, as DNA: TGCAGTGCTACCGGACAGGGAGAGGCCTTATATGGCTACACCTTC. Its translation is CSATGQGEALYGYTF.

For this clone: One end of the junction is discordant with germline, which a read error may explain. This sequence joins TRBV4-1 and TRBJ1-2; a possible D gene is TRBD1 (6 bases). CDR3 length: 14 amino acids. Germline-derived CDR1 and CDR2 are MGHRA and YSYEKL. CDR3 nucleotides: TGCGCCAGCATCCAACAGACAGGAAACTATTGCTACACCTTC. Its translation: CASIQQTGNYCYTF.

This clone was observed at least ten times. The V gene is TRBV19, the J gene TRBJ2-1; 8 bases agree with TRBD2. The CDR3 loop spans 12 amino acids. The V gene's germline CDR1 is LNHDA and CDR2 SQIVND (reference sequence). After removal of 2 bases from V and 9 bases from J, the junction contained 0 bases not matched to a gene. CDR3 protein: CASSIRGGEQFF. The CDR3 nucleotides are TGTGCCAGTAGTATACGGGGGGGTGAGCAGTTCTTC.

This clone was recorded many times. This chain links TRBV14 with TRBJ2-2, with TRBD2 identical over 9 bases. Germline CDR1 reads SGHDN; CDR2 reads FVKESK. V dropped 4 bases and J dropped 6; count of bases not matched to a gene: 15. CDR3 length: 18 residues. The chain's CDR3 is CASSRPLGLAGMAGELFF. The CDR3 coding sequence is TGTGCCAGCAGCCGCCCCCTGGGGCTAGCGGGAATGGCCGGGGAGCTGTTTTTT.

A few counts support this clone. The rearrangement joins TRBV28 to TRBJ1-1; D not resolved. Germline values: CDR1 MDHEN, CDR2 SYDVKM. The V end lost 10 bases, the J end lost 11 bases, and 26 bases lay between the germline ends. This CDR3 is built from 14 residues. The CDR3 is CAINRAGLASSAFF. In nucleotides, the CDR3 is TGTGCCATCAACCGAGCTGGACTGGCCTCGTCGGCTTTCTTT. The full variable domain, its missing parts supplied by reference TRBV28 and TRBJ1-1, is DVKVTQSSRYLVKRTGEKVFLECVQDMDHENMFWYRQDPGLGLRLIYFSYDVKMKEKGDIPEGYSVSREKKERFSLILESASTNQTSMYLCAINRAGLASSAFFGQGTRLTVV.

At least ten counts were recorded for this clone. V and J are TRBV7-6 and TRBJ2-2; D remains ambiguous. This CDR3 spans 17 amino acids. The germline V and J ends were trimmed by 3 bases and 4 bases, with 18 bases remaining between them. Germline V CDR1 and CDR2: SGHVS, FNYEAQ. Here the CDR3 reads CASSFRSLDPGTGELFF. The CDR3 DNA reads TGTGCCAGCAGCTTTCGGTCGCTCGATCCTGGCACCGGGGAGCTGTTTTTT.

This clone was counted a few times. The chain uses TRBV30 and TRBJ2-7; weak D call: TRBD1 (5 bases). The germline V gene has CDR1 GTSNPN and CDR2 SVGIG (reference sequence). The CDR3 length is 12 residues. With 0 bases removed from V and 3 bases from J, the gap between germline ends came to 6 bases. For the CDR3, the DNA is TGTGCCTGGAGTGTCCAGGGCTACGAGCAGTACTTC. This translates into CAWSVQGYEQYF.

This clone was observed at least ten times. V gene TRBV7-9 combines with J gene TRBJ2-5; 11 bases map to TRBD1. CDR1 SEHNR and CDR2 FQNEAQ come from the germline V gene (reference sequence). V lost 1 base and J lost 7; bases outside the gene matches: 8. The CDR3 covers 16 residues. CDR3 region: CASSLGGQGAPGTQYF. The CDR3 nucleotides read TGTGCCAGCAGCTTAGGTGGACAGGGGGCCCCCGGGACCCAGTACTTC.

This clone was observed at least ten times. This chain connects TRBV5-6 to TRBJ1-5; no firm D call. V was cut by 4 bases and J by 4 bases, with 12 bases left in between. This CDR3 region has 14 residues. Germline V gives CDR1 SGHDT, CDR2 YYEEEE. The CDR3 region is CASSPYRNNQPQHF. The CDR3 DNA sequence: TGTGCCAGCAGCCCCTACAGAAATAATCAGCCCCAGCATTTT.

This clone was observed a few times. The chain combines TRBV27 with TRBJ2-6, with D perhaps being TRBD1 or TRBD2 (5 bases each). V was pared by 5 bases and J by 0 bases, with 14 bases between. The CDR3 spans 17 residues. CDR1 and CDR2 (germline): MNHEY, SMNVEV (reference sequence). The CDR3 region is CASSKQDTSSGANVLTF. The CDR3 DNA sequence: TGTGCCAGCAGTAAACAGGACACTAGCTCTGGGGCCAACGTCCTGACTTTC.

This clone turned up a few times. Since a much larger clone is just one base distant, this may be a read error. V and J are TRBV27 and TRBJ2-5; the match to TRBD2 covers 14 bases. This CDR3 contains 19 residues. Germline CDR1 and CDR2: MNHEY and SMNVEV (reference sequence). Trimming took 3 bases from V and 5 from J; bases not matched to a gene: 14. The CDR3, as DNA: TGTGCCAGCAGTTTCCGCGGGACTAGCGGGAGTGCGGGGGGGGAGACCCAGTACTTC. Protein: CASSFRGTSGSAGGETQYF.

This clone has ten or more counts. This chain links TRBV7-9 with TRBJ1-1, with unresolved D. Looked up from germline, CDR1 is SEHNR and CDR2 is FQNEAQ (reference sequence). Trimming pared 1 base from V and 0 bases from J, leaving 9 bases between. The CDR3 contains 15 residues. The CDR3 is CASSLVIQLNTEAFF. CDR3 coding DNA: TGTGCCAGCAGCTTAGTGATCCAATTGAACACTGAAGCTTTCTTT.

This chain links TRBV9 with TRBJ2-3; tentatively, D is TRBD1 (7 bases). CDR3 length equals 20 residues. Germline V gene lookup returns CDR1 SGDLS and CDR2 YYNGEE. V gave up 0 bases and J gave up 0 bases, with 23 bases separating them. The CDR3 region has the DNA TGTGCCAGCAGCGTAGCTACAGGGGAGACCAGGAGCGGGAGCACAGATACGCAGTATTTT. Translation gives CASSVATGETRSGSTDTQYF.

The V call is TRBV30, the J call TRBJ1-6; D is possibly TRBD1 (5 bases). Germline V gene sequence: CDR1 GTSNPN, CDR2 SVGIG (reference sequence). V lost 0 bases and J 6 bases, leaving 9 bases between the germline ends. The CDR3 is 14 residues long. CDR3 residues: CAWSVDRINSPLHF. CDR3 nucleotides: TGTGCCTGGAGTGTAGACAGAATTAATTCACCCCTCCACTTT.

The chain employs TRBV7-3 and TRBJ1-2, with D possibly being TRBD1 (6 bases). This CDR3 has 13 residues. Trimming pared 4 bases from V and 10 bases from J, leaving 16 bases between. Germline V gene data show CDR1 as SGHTA and CDR2 as FQGTGA. The CDR3 region has the DNA TGTGCCAGCAGCTCGGTGGGATGGGGGGCCTACACCTTC. This sequence encodes CASSSVGWGAYTF.

This clone was detected ten times or more. The CDR3 DNA reads TGTGCCAGCATCGCGACTAGCGGGAGGGCCGGTGAGCAGTTCTTC. Residues: CASIATSGRAGEQFF. The chain couples TRBV2 to TRBJ2-1; TRBD2 aligns across 14 bases. This CDR3 contains 15 residues. V shed 7 bases and J 9 bases; nucleotides not matched to a gene: 8. Germline CDR1 is SNHLY and CDR2 is FYNNEI.

Points on this clone: The junction departs from germline at one end; a sequencing error may be responsible. The same CDR3 can be traced to other DNA sequences in this sample. The rearrangement uses TRBV5-1 and TRBJ2-5, with D perhaps matching TRBD1 (5 bases). Germline assignment: CDR1 SGHRS and CDR2 YFSETQ. This CDR3 spans 13 amino acids. CDR3 sequence (DNA): TGCGCCAGCAGCCAAGGGGATAAAGAGACACAGTACTTC. Amino acids: CASSQGDKETQYF.

This clone has just one count. Because the CDR3 is missing its conserved closing phenylalanine or tryptophan, this is likely a read error. The V call is TRBV7-2, the J call TRBJ2-1, with a weak D call TRBD1 (5 bases). Germline V gives CDR1 SGHTA, CDR2 FQGNSA. The length of the CDR3 is 15 residues. The CDR3 DNA sequence: TGTGCCAGCATCTTAGGGGTGAGCTCCTACAATGAGCAGTTCTCC. Translating gives CASILGVSSYNEQFS.

Points on this clone: One junction end does not reproduce the germline sequence, and a read error may be involved. This chain joins TRBV20-1 and TRBJ2-3; the D gene is possibly TRBD2 (6 bases). This CDR3 has 15 amino acids. CDR1 and CDR2 from the germline V gene are DFQATT and SNEGSKA (reference sequence). The CDR3 spells CSSSASWRATDTQYF. The CDR3 nucleotides are TGCAGTTCTAGCGCCAGCTGGAGGGCAACAGATACGCAGTATTTT.

This clone has at least ten counts. The chain links TRBV27 to TRBJ2-1; D possibly corresponds to TRBD2 (5 bases). This CDR3 has 13 amino acids. Germline CDR1 reads MNHEY; CDR2 reads SMNVEV (reference sequence). V was trimmed by 2 bases and J by 8 bases, leaving 10 bases between them. DNA of the CDR3: TGTGCCAGCAGTTTACGAGCGGTGGATGAGCAGTTCTTC. It specifies CASSLRAVDEQFF.

This clone is termed medium-sized (0.01 to 0.1%). At the DNA level, this CDR3 is encoded by other sequences in the same sample as well. V is TRBV11-2 and J is TRBJ1-5, with D uncertain. Germline V gives CDR1 SGHAT, CDR2 FQNNGV. With 3 bases removed from V and 6 bases from J, the gap between germline ends came to 9 bases. CDR3 length: 13 residues. The CDR3 region has the DNA TGTGCCAGCAGCTTGGCCGCAGGTCAGCCCCAGCATTTT. This gives the protein CASSLAAGQPQHF. The variable domain in full, completed from reference TRBV11-2 and TRBJ1-5, reads EAGVAQSPRYKIIEKRQSVAFWCNPISGHATLYWYQQILGQGPKLLIQFQNNGVVDDSQLPKDRFSAERLKGVDSTLKIQPAKLEDSAVYLCASSLAAGQPQHFGDGTRLSIL.

This clone was observed many times. The chain uses TRBV24-1 and TRBJ2-7; D not resolved. The CDR3 extends over 16 amino acids. The ends were cut back, 4 bases at V and 3 bases at J, with 18 bases in the middle. Germline loops: CDR1 KGHDR, CDR2 SFDVKD. The CDR3 DNA is TGTGCCACCAGTGACCGAAATATTAACAGAGACTACGAGCAGTACGTC. Translated: CATSDRNINRDYEQYV.

This clone was counted ten times or more. This rearrangement joins TRBV10-3 to TRBJ1-1, with D perhaps matching TRBD1 (5 bases). V dropped 6 bases and J dropped 6 bases, with 11 bases sitting between them. From germline, CDR1 is ENHRY and CDR2 SYGVKD. The CDR3 loop spans 12 amino acids. The CDR3 spells CAIRGDRAEAFF. CDR3 coding DNA: TGTGCCATCAGGGGGGACCGGGCTGAAGCTTTCTTT.

This clone was counted ten times or more. The CDR3 loop is CASSQGSGERTDTQYF. The DNA for the CDR3 is TGTGCCAGCAGCCAAGGCTCGGGGGAAAGGACAGATACGCAGTATTTT. This chain joins TRBV4-2 and TRBJ2-3, with D perhaps TRBD2 (6 bases). The V end was cut by 1 base, the J end by 3 bases, with 14 bases between. This CDR3 comprises 16 residues. In germline, CDR1 is LGHNA, CDR2 YNFKEQ.

The V and J genes are TRBV7-2 and TRBJ1-2; D uncertain. V was cut by 4 bases and J by 3 bases, with 12 bases left in between. The V gene's germline CDR1 is SGHTA and CDR2 FQGNSA. This CDR3 contains 14 residues. The CDR3 reads CASSSSMTDYGYTF. The CDR3 region has the DNA TGTGCCAGCAGCTCCTCAATGACGGACTATGGCTACACCTTC. The complete variable domain, with remaining parts taken from reference TRBV7-2 and TRBJ1-2, reads GAGVSQSPSNKVTEKGKDVELRCDPISGHTALYWYRQSLGQGLEFLIYFQGNSAPDKSGLPSDRFSAERTGGSVSTLTIQRTQQEDSAVYLCASSSSMTDYGYTFGSGTRLTVV.